This T cell receptor beta chain was identified in a study of neurological immune-mediated disorders. Study-wide results and caveats: Private repertoires in all groups were suggested, as expanded clones shared no CDR3 amino acid sequences across subjects.

The cDNA was generated through 5'RACE incorporating 10-nucleotide random UMIs. One entry per CDR3 protein, called by TCRdb with MiXCR from the 5' RACE reads. The table has around 50,000 distinct CDR3 sequences, around 25% seen once. The unsorted libraries were generated from a total of 2 million PBMCs, which had been stored in RNAlater at -80 C. This CDR3 is built from 16 residues. CDR1 and CDR2 from the germline V gene are SGHRS and YFSETQ. Trimming at V came to 5 bases and at J to 4 bases, leaving 14 bases not matched to a gene. Concerning this clonotype itself: Its antigen is still unknown.

Sequencing input: PBMCs. The chain links TRBV5-1 to TRBJ1-2, with 7 bases identical to TRBD1. The origin of this receptor is a woman aged 70-85 years in good health. The CDR3 DNA reads as TGCGCCAGCAGTACCCAGACAGGGAACGACGTCTATGGCTACACCTTC. This gives the protein CASSTQTGNDVYGYTF.